A selection of T cell receptor beta chains follows, all from one sample in a study of vaccination and CD4 T cells after COVID-19. Their target antigens are unknown. Each CDR3 protein is one row after TCRdb ran MiXCR on the PCR reads. This sample has over 20,000 distinct CDR3 sequences; approximately 44% occur once, and the top ten carry roughly a tenth. Sequences were obtained from CD4+ T cells from blood, cultured in vitro. The receptors stem from a human donor who had recovered from COVID-19. CDR3s include the opening cysteine and the closing phenylalanine or tryptophan. D genes are given only for firm matches. Clone size is given for some rows only: seen once, a few or many times, or a class if the clone is expanded.

cdr3_nt	cdr3_aa	v_call	j_call	cdr3_length	d_call	clone_size
TGTGCCAGTAGTACCGGGACCGCGGATGAAAAACTGTTTTTT	CASSTGTADEKLFF	TRBV19	TRBJ1-4	14	-	-
TGTGCCAGCAGTTTAAAAGGGACAGATTCCACAGATACGCAGTATTTT	CASSLKGTDSTDTQYF	TRBV28	TRBJ2-3	16	TRBD1	-
TGTGCCAGCAGTCCGGGCCGGTCCTACGAGCAGTACTTC	CASSPGRSYEQYF	TRBV6-2/TRBV6-3	TRBJ2-7	13	-	-
TGTGCCTGGACCAGACAGGGAGGGCGTGAGACCCAGTACTTC	CAWTRQGGRETQYF	TRBV30	TRBJ2-5	14	-	-
TGCAGCGTTTACAGGGCGAGCTCCTACAATGAGCAGTTCTTC	CSVYRASSYNEQFF	TRBV29-1	TRBJ2-1	14	-	-
TGTGCCAGCAGCTTGGGTGGGGGGCCTTATGGCTACACCTTC	CASSLGGGPYGYTF	TRBV5-4	TRBJ1-2	14	-	-
TGTGCCAGCAGTTATGGACAGGAGGCAGATACGCGGTATTTT	CASSYGQEADTRYF	TRBV6-5	TRBJ2-3	14	TRBD1	-
TGTGCCAGCAGTTATTCCCAGGGGGCTGGAAACACCATATATTTT	CASSYSQGAGNTIYF	TRBV6-5	TRBJ1-3	15	TRBD1	few
TGTGCCAGCCAGGGACAGCCTTCACCCCTCCACTTT	CASQGQPSPLHF	TRBV6-1	TRBJ1-6	12	TRBD1	few
TGCAGTGCTAGTGTCGAGCGGACCGACTCCTACAATGAGCAGTTCTTC	CSASVERTDSYNEQFF	TRBV20-1	TRBJ2-1	16	-	-
TGTGCCACCAGTGATACGACAGGCGGAAAATATAGCAATCAGCCCCAGCATTTT	CATSDTTGGKYSNQPQHF	TRBV24-1	TRBJ1-5	18	-	-
TGTGCCAGTAACCGGCAAAGCACAGATACGCAGTATTTT	CASNRQSTDTQYF	TRBV19	TRBJ2-3	13	-	-
TGTGCCAGCCAGGGGCGGGCGCGGACCGGGGAGCTGTTTTTT	CASQGRARTGELFF	TRBV2	TRBJ2-2	14	-	-
TGTGCCAGCAAGGCGGGGGGCGCCCACACCATATATTTT	CASKAGGAHTIYF	TRBV12-3/TRBV12-4	TRBJ1-3	13	-	once
TGTGCCAGCAGCGAGGACGGGGGAGAGACCCAGTACTTC	CASSEDGGETQYF	TRBV6-1	TRBJ2-5	13	-	few
TGTGCCAGTAGTTCACCCCGGGACAGGGGAATCGAGCAGTACTTC	CASSSPRDRGIEQYF	TRBV19	TRBJ2-7	15	TRBD1	-
TGTGCCAGCAAATCGTACACATCAGGCAATCAATACGAGCAGTACTTC	CASKSYTSGNQYEQYF	TRBV28	TRBJ2-7	16	-	-
TGTGCCAGCAGCCGGGGGGGAGGGGGAACCTCCTACGAGCAGTACTTC	CASSRGGGGTSYEQYF	TRBV7-8	TRBJ2-7	16	TRBD2	-
TGTGCCAGCAGCTGGGGACAGGGGAACGGCGAGCAGTACTTC	CASSWGQGNGEQYF	TRBV11-3	TRBJ2-7	14	TRBD1	-